This note documents a single T cell receptor (beta chain) sequence. This clonotype was seen more than once but under ten times. The specificity of this receptor is unknown. Base qualities are not provided; no much larger clone lies one nucleotide away. Libraries were constructed by 5' RACE. The sequencer was an Illumina HiSeq 2500. The second PCR ran for roughly 7 to 12 cycles and used a J-beta primer mix along with a sample-barcoded 5' primer. A unique molecular identifier was introduced onto each TCR beta cDNA molecule by a template-switch 5' adaptor carrying 12 random nucleotides. At least 3 million CDR3-containing paired-end reads were obtained from each sample. First-strand cDNA was synthesized from all RNA with the Mint cDNA synthesis kit, primed by a TRBC-specific oligonucleotide. All cDNA was treated with uracil-DNA glycosylase and then went through a first 18-cycle PCR with the universal primers M1SS and BC2_uni_R. As for the authors' bioinformatics: For normalization, 1 million high-quality reads, each with a distinct molecular identifier, were randomly selected from each sample. Reads with shared molecular identifiers were discarded instead of being binned into consensus sequences. CDR3 identification, clonotype clustering and error correction used MiTCR with a Q25 quality threshold and the strictest error-elimination algorithm. A nonparametric unseen species model using Euler transformation provided a lower-bound estimate of total TCR beta diversity. In-frame beta chains were kept once TCRdb had trimmed the public reads at Q25 with fastp and called clones with MiXCR. Rows matching on CDR3 protein sequence are summarized as one entry with the most common DNA and genes. V and J calls and clone size were set by TCRdb, not the authors. Recorded for this sample are 600,000 to 650,000 distinct CDR3 sequences; about 53% of them occurred a single time. The ten largest clonotypes hold roughly 34% of the sample.

This entry belongs to a study of blood T cells in healthy people across ages (dated by TCRdb to about 2015). Looking at the study overall: Template switching captured roughly one uniquely barcoded TCR beta cDNA molecule per two T cells in model experiments. Donors were grouped into four age groups: young (average approximately 16 years), middle-aged (39), aged (62) and long-lived (less than 85). To avoid experimental bias, donors of different ages were randomly spread across the sequencing lanes. Two additional independent replicas of 1 million unique cDNA reads from the same blood draw were analyzed for two donors (one aged 18 to 30 and one aged 80 or older). The study measured age-related changes in TCR beta repertoire diversity using deep sequencing normalized with unique cDNA molecular identifiers. What the study reported, not specific to this receptor: Observed TCR beta diversity per million T cells fell roughly linearly with age, and a significant reduction was already apparent by age around 40. Bulk unsorted PBMC profiling prevented conclusive comparison of naive and antigen-experienced compartments. There was a strong correlation between observed TCR beta diversity and the percentage of naive T cells measured by flow cytometry. The CMV infection status of donors was not known, potentially confounding age-related changes in expanded clonotypes. Compared with the aged group, more naive CD4+ T cells, fewer expanded clones and increased TCR diversity were shown by the long-lived group, suggesting age selection. Total diversity estimates from one million sequenced T cells were considered lower bounds and underestimates.

Compared with germline, V lacks 9 bases and J lacks 3 bases; bases without a gene match: 3. CDR1 is given as WSHSY and CDR2 as SAAADI, both from the germline V gene. Including the terminal cysteine and phenylalanine, the CDR3 comprises 13 residues. The kept DNA is CDR3 alone, 39 bases in frame from the first base. Donors were 35 to 40 systemically healthy Caucasian individuals from Russia aged roughly 6 to 90 years. Each donor gave around 9 milliliters of peripheral blood, collected into EDTA-treated Vacutainer tubes. PBMCs were isolated by Ficoll-Paque density-gradient centrifugation, with at least 7 million obtained per sample. Trizol reagent was used to extract total RNA from PBMCs, with at least 6 micrograms per sample. For every donor, flow cytometry on a PBMC aliquot measured the percentage of naive CD45RAhigh/CD27high T cells.

The V and J genes are TRBV10-2 and TRBJ2-1, and 9 junctional nucleotides match TRBD2. The receptor was isolated from a man in his fifties or sixties in good health. What was sequenced was blood. The DNA is as follows: TGCGCCAGTCGACTAGCGGACTACAATGAGCAGTTCTTC. Translated, this gives CASRLADYNEQFF.